These T cell receptor beta chains were read from a single sample in a study of OX40 agonist ivuxolimab in advanced cancers. Clones were sequenced by immunoSEQ multiplex PCR, and TCRdb holds only the in-frame ones, with some missing. The table shows some 70,000 clones, with approximately 90% occurring only once. The source material was CD4+ or CD8+ T cells sorted from blood, sampled in a trial of the OX40 agonist ivuxolimab. The source of these receptors is an adult with an advanced solid tumor such as melanoma, head and neck, liver or kidney cancer. Each CDR3 is given with its conserved first and last residue. A D gene is named only where the DNA matches it firmly. The size field is filled for only some rows; it gives once, few, many or a size class.

V	size	J	D	DNA	CDR3
TRBV21-1	.	TRBJ1-1	.	TGTGCCAGCAGCCACTTCGGGCTACCGACAGCCATGAACACTGAAGCTTTCTTT	CASSHFGLPTAMNTEAFF
TRBV6-4	.	TRBJ1-4	TRBD1	TGTACCAGCAGTTGGACAGGGGGCGGTGAAAAACTGTTTTTT	CTSSWTGGGEKLFF
TRBV5-1	.	TRBJ2-3	TRBD2	TGCGCCAGCAGCTTAAGGACTAGCGGGAGTATAGATACGCAGTATTTT	CASSLRTSGSIDTQYF
TRBV10-3	.	TRBJ2-7	.	TGTGCCATCAGTGAGTCCTACGGACAGAGAGCCTACGAGCAGTACTTC	CAISESYGQRAYEQYF
TRBV28	few	TRBJ1-4	TRBD1	TGTGCCATCGGGACAGGGCGCGCTAATGAAAAACTGTTTTTT	CAIGTGRANEKLFF
TRBV20-1	.	TRBJ2-7	.	TGCAGTGCCGCCGGGGGTTACGAGCAGTACTTC	CSAAGGYEQYF
TRBV2	.	TRBJ1-3	.	TGTGCCAGCAGTACTGACAGTGTCCAGACTGGAAACACCATATATTTT	CASSTDSVQTGNTIYF
TRBV19	.	TRBJ2-5	.	TGTGCCAGTAGTATCTCTAGCGCCCAAGAGACCCAGTACTTC	CASSISSAQETQYF
TRBV14	few	TRBJ1-5	.	TGTGCCAGCAGCCAAGATGCTTATCAGCCCCAGCATTTT	CASSQDAYQPQHF
TRBV6-1	.	TRBJ2-2	.	TGTGCCACCCGGGGATCCGGGGAGCTGTTTTTT	CATRGSGELFF
TRBV7-2	once	TRBJ1-5	TRBD1	TGTGCCAGCAGCACAGACAGGGATCAGCCCCAGCATTTT	CASSTDRDQPQHF
TRBV28	.	TRBJ2-3	.	TGTGCCAGCAGTCGCACAGATACGCAGTATTTT	CASSRTDTQYF
TRBV6-1	.	TRBJ1-1	.	TGTGCCAGCAGGGCCGGCCCTCGGACTGAAGCTTTCTTT	CASRAGPRTEAFF
TRBV4-3	.	TRBJ1-1	.	TGCGCCAGCAGCCAAGAATGGGGCGAGGAAGCTTTCTTT	CASSQEWGEEAFF
TRBV6-5	.	TRBJ2-4	.	TGTGCCAGCACTCTGGGAAACATTCAGTACTTC	CASTLGNIQYF
TRBV4-1	.	TRBJ2-1	.	TGCGCCAGCAGCCCAGGGGGAGGGGGCCTGGGCTGGGATGAGCAGTTCTTC	CASSPGGGGLGWDEQFF
TRBV6-1	.	TRBJ2-2	TRBD2	TGTGCCAGCAGCGGACTAGCGGGGGAGACCGGGGAGCTGTTTTTT	CASSGLAGETGELFF
TRBV5-6	.	TRBJ1-2	.	TGTGCCAGCAGCCGTGGGTCCAATGGCTACACCTTC	CASSRGSNGYTF
TRBV7-7	.	TRBJ2-5	.	TGTGCCAGCAGCCCCAGAGGGAAACAAGAGACCCAGTACTTC	CASSPRGKQETQYF
TRBV5-1	.	TRBJ1-4	TRBD1	TGCGCCAGCTCAACCCAGGGGGCGGGTGAAAAACTGTTTTTT	CASSTQGAGEKLFF
TRBV11-2	.	TRBJ1-2	.	TGTGCCAGCAGCTTAGGCCCCAAGGGGCGCGACTATGGCTACACCTTC	CASSLGPKGRDYGYTF
TRBV5-1	.	TRBJ1-1	.	TGCGCCAGCACCAGCGGCAGGGGCCCTGAAGCTTTCTTT	CASTSGRGPEAFF
TRBV2	.	TRBJ1-1	.	TGTGCCAGCAGGGGACCGTCGCCCTCCACTGAAGCTTTCTTT	CASRGPSPSTEAFF
TRBV18	.	TRBJ1-2	TRBD1	TGTGCCAGCTCACCGGGACAGCCTGCCCTCAACTATGGCTACACCTTC	CASSPGQPALNYGYTF
TRBV6-1	.	TRBJ1-3	.	TGTGCCAGCAGTGAAGTAAAGGGAAACACCATATATTTT	CASSEVKGNTIYF
TRBV4-1	once	TRBJ2-7	.	TGCGCCAGCAGCCTAACTTTTGGTAGCGGAAATTACGAGCAGTACTTC	CASSLTFGSGNYEQYF
TRBV29-1	.	TRBJ2-7	TRBD1	TGCAGCGTTCTTCTGAAATGGGACAGGGGCGAGCAGTACTTC	CSVLLKWDRGEQYF
TRBV10-3	few	TRBJ2-1	TRBD2	TGTGCCATCAGTGGTCTCTCTCGGGAGGGCCTTGTCTCCTACAATGAGCAGTTCTTC	CAISGLSREGLVSYNEQFF
TRBV7-2	.	TRBJ2-5	.	TGTGCCAGCAGCCTCTCAAGGGAAACCCAGTACTTC	CASSLSRETQYF
TRBV13	once	TRBJ2-1	TRBD2	TGTGCCAGCAGCTTAAGGACTAGCGGGGATTATAGCTCCTACAATGAGCAGTTCTTC	CASSLRTSGDYSSYNEQFF
TRBV28	.	TRBJ2-6	.	TGTGCCAGCTATTCGTGGTGGGGAGGAGGGGCAGGGGCCAACGTCCTGACTTTC	CASYSWWGGGAGANVLTF
TRBV5-1	.	TRBJ2-5	.	TGCGCCAGCAGCCGGTGGGGTCAGGGAGAGACCCAGTACTTC	CASSRWGQGETQYF
TRBV4-1	.	TRBJ1-4	.	TGCGCCAGCAGCCAACCCCGGTTGGGGGCGGGCGAAAAACTGTTTTTT	CASSQPRLGAGEKLFF
TRBV5-1	.	TRBJ2-3	TRBD2	TGCGCCAGCAGCCCAGCCGGGACTAGCGGATCCTCAGATACGCAGTATTTT	CASSPAGTSGSSDTQYF
TRBV18	.	TRBJ1-1	.	TGTGCCAGCTCACCGGGAGAGTACACTGAAGCTTTCTTT	CASSPGEYTEAFF
TRBV15	.	TRBJ2-3	.	TGTGCCACCAGCAGGCGTTCAGGGCCCACAGATACGCAGTATTTT	CATSRRSGPTDTQYF
TRBV7-9	.	TRBJ2-2	.	TGTGCCAGCAGCTTAGAGGCCGGGGAGCTGTTTTTT	CASSLEAGELFF
TRBV29-1	.	TRBJ2-7	.	TGCAGCGTTGAGGATGACACCCGGTGGAACGAGCAGTACTTC	CSVEDDTRWNEQYF
TRBV19	.	TRBJ1-2	TRBD1	TGTGCCAGTAGTAGCCCGGGACAGACTTCTGGCTACACCTTC	CASSSPGQTSGYTF
TRBV19	once	TRBJ2-7	TRBD1	TGTGCCAGTAGTTTCTCGACAGGGGGGAACTACGAGCAGTACTTC	CASSFSTGGNYEQYF
TRBV4-1	.	TRBJ2-2	TRBD1	TGCGCCAGCAGCGAAGAACAGGGGGCAGACACCGGGGAGCTGTTTTTT	CASSEEQGADTGELFF
TRBV7-9	.	TRBJ2-2	TRBD2	TGTGCCAGCCGCAAGGCGGGGGAGAACACCGGGGAGCTGTTTTTT	CASRKAGENTGELFF
TRBV6-6	.	TRBJ2-2	.	TGTGCCACGCAAAAGGGGGGAAACACCGGGGAGCTGTTTTTT	CATQKGGNTGELFF
TRBV15	.	TRBJ2-1	.	TGTGCCACCAGCAGATCAATCGGGAACTCCTACAATGAGCAGTTCTTC	CATSRSIGNSYNEQFF
TRBV9	once	TRBJ2-7	.	TGTGCCAGCTCACGGAGGGGGCTGACCGACGGGCAGTACTTC	CASSRRGLTDGQYF
TRBV6-6	.	TRBJ1-2	TRBD1	TGTGCCAGCAGTCAAGGGGGCGCTGGCTACACCTTC	CASSQGGAGYTF
TRBV7-9	.	TRBJ1-2	TRBD1	TGTGCCAGCAGCCTCAGACAGGGTGAAGCCTATGGCTACACCTTC	CASSLRQGEAYGYTF
TRBV5-1	.	TRBJ2-2	.	TGCGCCAGCAGCGCCCTACAGGGTACCGGGGAGCTGTTTTTT	CASSALQGTGELFF
TRBV6-1	once	TRBJ1-4	.	TGTGCCAGCAGTGGGGACATTGTTAATGAAAAACTGTTTTTT	CASSGDIVNEKLFF
TRBV5-4	.	TRBJ2-2	.	TGTGCCAGCAGCTCCCCCCCCAACACCGGGGAGCTGTTTTTT	CASSSPPNTGELFF
TRBV19	.	TRBJ1-5	TRBD1	TGTGCCAGTAGTACGACAGGGGGCCGACAGCCCCAGCATTTT	CASSTTGGRQPQHF
TRBV5-1	.	TRBJ2-3	.	TGCGCCAGCAGCTTCCAGCGGGCTAGCACAGATACGCAGTATTTT	CASSFQRASTDTQYF
TRBV27	.	TRBJ2-4	TRBD2	TGTGCCAGCAGCCTCGGGGGACGGGGGGGAAACATTCAGTACTTC	CASSLGGRGGNIQYF